This TCR beta chain stems from a study of CD4 T cells in relation to SARS-CoV-2 and coronaviruses. Method: immunoSEQ multiplex PCR; TCRdb's copy keeps in-frame clones and lacks some. This table holds tens of thousands of clones, roughly 70% found once. Germline V gene sequence: CDR1 MNHEY, CDR2 SVGEGT. The trim removed 4 bases at V and 3 bases at J, leaving 4 bases unmatched. CDR3 length: 14 amino acids. A remark on this clone: Its antigen is still unknown.

The unexposed donors gave CD4+ T cells in 2011-2018, prior to COVID-19. The cells were cultured for 10 days before CD4+ T cells were isolated. This sequence was found in a human donor in good health. This sequence joins TRBV6-2 or TRBV6-3 and TRBJ2-7, with 9 bases identical to TRBD2. The material sequenced was CD4+ T cells from PBMCs, cultured in vitro. The CDR3 loop is CASSLTSGNYEQYF. CDR3 sequence (DNA): TGTGCCAGCAGTTTGACTAGCGGTAACTACGAGCAGTACTTC.